These T cell receptor beta chains were read from a single sample in a study of OX40 agonist ivuxolimab in advanced cancers. TCRdb's table, derived via immunoSEQ multiplex PCR, lists solely in-frame clones and lacks some. This table holds 30,000 to 40,000 clones, about four fifths found once. Material: CD4+ or CD8+ T cells sorted from blood, obtained in a trial of the OX40 agonist ivuxolimab. These receptor sequences come from an adult with an advanced solid tumor such as melanoma, head and neck, liver or kidney cancer. The conserved cysteine and the conserved F or W are not part of the CDR3 here.

TRBV6-5	TRBJ2-3	ASRDSGGPTDTQY
TRBV10-3	TRBJ2-6	AISESRAGAGANVLT
TRBV30	TRBJ2-3	AWNGGLDTQY
TRBV29-1	TRBJ2-7	SAGNRGLDEQY
TRBV6-1	TRBJ1-6	ASREQTMSSYNSPLH
TRBV6-1	TRBJ1-2	ASSDGGGRTYGYT
TRBV5-6	TRBJ2-7	ASSPPRSGGGVYEQY
TRBV20-1	TRBJ2-1	SAGRGNEQF
TRBV5-1	TRBJ2-1	ASSSGAGMGRGEQF
TRBV5-1	TRBJ2-3	ATSWTASYTDTQY
TRBV4-1	TRBJ1-1	ASSQALTMTRGGTEAF
TRBV4-1	TRBJ2-3	ASSQEPGLPGDTQY
TRBV5-1	TRBJ1-4	ASAPGTANEKLF
TRBV5-4	TRBJ1-2	ASSSEGTPIGYT
TRBV7-9	TRBJ2-2	ASSPRIFLDTGELF
TRBV5-1	TRBJ2-5	ASSSRPPKETQY